This T cell receptor beta chain stems from a study of blood T cell repertoires in acute mononucleosis (dated by TCRdb to 2020 to 2022). About the full investigation: Convalescent samples were collected 5 to 8 months after the acute presentation, representing the memory response. Mean blood EBV load was about 3.8 log10 genome copies per million B cells during acute infection and around 2.8 at convalescence. Results and caveats for the whole study, not just this receptor: The low acute-to-convalescent clonotype overlap might be partly explained by sampling error, because only a fraction of each donor's blood was analyzed. Although only about 8.9% of unique acute clonotypes carried over into convalescence, these persisting clonotypes made up most of the response, and the remainder were seemingly replaced by new, diverse de novo clonotypes. The cohort comprised only three donors, so group averages rested on very few individuals. In TCR repertoire selection for BRLF1 (YVL-BR), TCRalpha CDR3 motifs took on a dominant role, whereas TCRbeta played only a minimal one.

This clone appeared a few times. Mismatch with germline at one junction end may stem from a read error. Read against the paper, the sample's time point label means: convalescence about 6 months (5-8 months) after acute presentation (visit 7). CD8 T cell responses to two immunodominant EBV epitopes, BRLF1 109 (YVL-BR) and BMLF1 280 (GLC-BM), were tracked in the study over primary infection. Primary EBV infection was indicated by a positive serum heterophile antibody test and EBV viral capsid antigen-specific IgM. Total CD8 T cells were first enriched from PBMCs by magnetic positive selection (MACS). A FACSAria III was used to sort live CD3+ CD8+ tetramer+ cells to a purity above 85%. Cell sorting used a PE-conjugated tetramer carrying the BRLF1 109-117 peptide. Directly ex vivo after tetramer sorting, the TCR repertoires of EBV epitope-specific CD8 T cells were deep-sequenced at acute infection and at convalescence. The donors were a few individuals between 18 and 29 years old who had clinical acute infectious mononucleosis along with laboratory evidence of primary EBV infection. Heparinized peripheral blood was drawn at clinical presentation with mononucleosis symptoms and was drawn again about 6 months later. PBMCs were isolated by Ficoll-Paque density gradient centrifugation.

The CDR3, cysteine through phenylalanine, is 14 amino acids long. The DNA shown is the 42-base CDR3, in frame from base 1. CDR1 and CDR2, per the germline V gene (reference sequence), are LNHDA and SQIVND. For TCR profiling, total RNA from at least 10,000 sorted tetramer+ CD8 T cells was reverse transcribed into cDNA. CDR3 regions were PCR-amplified with primers annealing to V and J regions, and unique molecular identifiers were added to track templates. Profiling of the TCRalpha and TCRbeta chains was done on the immunoSEQ platform, including the sequencing and error-correction standards of that platform. From the authors' description of their analysis: Clonal copy numbers were corrected for sequencing and PCR errors, and CDR3s were defined per IMGT conventions. Only productive rearrangements were analyzed, using immunoSEQ Analyzer versions 2.0 and 3.0, with gene-pairing frequencies processed further in Microsoft Excel. V-J pairings were visualized as Circos plots, and CDR3 motifs were found with MEME plus a custom motifSearch program. The OLGA algorithm was used to calculate the probability of generation of TCR sequences. A clonotype seen at both visits was called persistent, a clonotype seen only at the acute visit was called nonpersistent, and a clonotype seen only at convalescence was called de novo. An amino acid clonotype used by more than one donor was defined as a public TCR. Sourced from immuneACCESS, this table was stored by TCRdb with only in-frame sequences that have V and J called. A share of the clones is absent; for the studies checked, an unresolved V gene accounts for under half, and the remainder has no known explanation. That table supplies the V and J calls and clone size; D and trimming were determined from the DNA. The sample table holds approximately 870 clones, of which about 30% were seen once. The ten largest clones take up less than 75% of the sample.

The sample consisted of EBV YVL epitope tetramer+ CD8+ T cells sorted from PBMCs, taken during convalescence from infectious mononucleosis. This sample's cell subset or site label indicates: CD8 T cells binding a tetramer with EBV BRLF1 109-117 peptide (YVL-BR). The V gene is TRBV19 and the J gene is TRBJ2-3; D gene: possibly TRBD2, on 5 matching bases. This TCR came from a man aged 18 to 30 with infectious mononucleosis caused by EBV. The CDR3 protein is CASRTAVNSDTHYF. The bases read TGTGCCAGTAGAACAGCGGTAAACTCTGATACGCATTATTTT.